The subject of this entry is one T cell receptor beta chain. Its antigen is currently unknown. This sample is drawn from a study of cytomegalovirus exposure and HLA in healthy donors. Study-wide points: In vitro experiments confirmed that three CMV-associated chains were specific for CMV antigens. Sequence variants that were highly shared formed a cluster that was likely a sequencing artifact.

13 Jbeta primers and 60 Vbeta primers were used for the PCR. The method was immunoSEQ multiplex PCR; TCRdb's version includes in-frame clones alone and lacks a portion of them. The sample yields about 150,000 clones, over 75% seen once. CDR1 and CDR2 (germline): SGHKS, YYEKEE (reference sequence). The V segment lost 4 bases and the J segment 1 base; nucleotides outside the gene matches: 7. The CDR3 contains 15 residues. This chain joins TRBV5-5 and TRBJ1-1, with 7 bases that match TRBD1. This receptor was taken from a woman in her 40s in good health and CMV-seronegative. Material: PBMCs. The CDR3 spells CASSLRQGRNTEAFF. CDR3 nucleotides: TGTGCCAGCAGCCTACGACAGGGACGGAACACTGAAGCTTTCTTT. Supplemented by reference TRBV5-5 and TRBJ1-1, the full variable domain reads DAGVTQSPTHLIKTRGQQVTLRCSPISGHKSVSWYQQVLGQGPQFIFQYYEKEERGRGNFPDRFSARQFPNYSSELNVNALLLGDSALYLCASSLRQGRNTEAFFGQGTRLTVV.